This TCR beta chain is drawn from a study of T cell responses to AZD1222 COVID-19 vaccine (dated by TCRdb to about 2021). Background on the whole study: Because spike-specific TCR depth and breadth did not differ between the two schedules, AZD1222 recipients who got a second dose at roughly 4 weeks were pooled with those who got a second dose at roughly 12 weeks. Trial participants were enrolled by age into 18-55, 56-69 and 70-plus year subgroups, with roughly 160, 29 and 62 TCR-sequenced participants respectively. A total of just over 230 trial participants underwent TCR sequencing, of whom approximately 210 received two doses of AZD1222 and around 26 received two doses of the MenACWY control vaccine.

The sample's time point label is to be understood as: baseline before first vaccination. Vaccinee samples were obtained from the UK trials COV001 and COV002, which included a single-blind randomized controlled phase 2/3 trial of AZD1222 (ChAdOx1 nCoV-19) in healthy adults. For TCRbeta chain sequencing, PBMC samples from trial participants were taken at day 0 and at day 28 after the second dose. To note about this clone: Its target antigen remains unknown. No quality values exist for individual bases; no much larger clone is one base distant.

What the work shows at the level of the full study, not this receptor alone: Reportedly, close to half of the unique spike-specific TCRs recognized epitopes lying outside the regions that are mutated in the B.1.351 and B.1.1.7 variants. CD4 TCRs associated with the vaccine covered the entire spike protein, and the dominant responses were in regions 160-218 and 743-854. Conclusions about previously exposed vaccinees are limited, since just six AZD1222 recipients were seropositive for SARS-CoV-2 at baseline. Most participants were white British and females outnumbered males, and the authors suggested that clonal diversity may have been underestimated. Spike-specific TCR breadth and depth rose significantly after two AZD1222 doses compared with day 0 and with MenACWY recipients. In the small 56-69-year group, the increase in depth fell short of significance, most likely because of low power. Because no samples from the day 14 peak response were available, repertoires could be characterized only after the peak T cell response.

The CDR3 regions of human TCRbeta chains were analyzed by immunosequencing. Per the source publication's procedure: Repertoire TCRs were checked for matches against a reference library of SARS-CoV-2-specific TCRs that had been generated using the MIRA antigen-specificity platform. Breadth was defined as the fraction of unique TCRs that were SARS-CoV-2-associated. Depth was defined as the fraction of total T cells that were SARS-CoV-2-associated. Using the MIRA data, each spike-specific TCR was mapped to the spike region that the TCR reacts to and placed in a CD4 or CD8 class. Log10-transformed breadth and depth values were compared by one-way ANOVA with Sidak's multiple comparisons tests. Here the immuneACCESS table is served through TCRdb, limited to in-frame sequences with V and J called. Missing clones are a known gap in these copies; in checked studies unresolved V genes cover under half, and the rest lacks a known reason. Clone size and V and J calls were adopted from that table, with D and trimming inferred from the DNA. The sample includes under 150,000 clones, with about 87% observed a single time. The ten most abundant clones make up 8.4% of the sample.

Relative to germline, V is missing 2 bases and J is missing 4 bases, with 8 bases of the junction outside any gene match. CDR1 is given as SNHLY and CDR2 as FYNNEI, both from the germline V gene. The CDR3 spans 16 residues, from the cysteine through the phenylalanine. CDR3 DNA is the only sequence kept; it has 48 bases, read in frame from the first base. Sample: peripheral blood, taken on day 0 of AZD1222 vaccination. In this chain, TRBV2 is recombined with TRBJ2-3, with TRBD2 identical over 8 junction bases. This sequence was found in an adult in good health. The CDR3 reads CASSEMGGLGPDTQYF. At the DNA level, the sequence is TGTGCCAGCAGTGAAATGGGGGGACTAGGCCCAGATACGCAGTATTTT.